Listed below are T cell receptor beta chains from one sample, sequenced in a study of cytomegalovirus exposure and HLA in healthy donors. Clones were read by immunoSEQ multiplex PCR, and TCRdb kept only the in-frame ones, dropping some. The sample records some 180,000 clones, 70% to 85% being singletons. Sequencing was done on a sample of PBMCs. These receptors were obtained from a middle-aged man in good health and CMV-seropositive. CDR3s include the opening cysteine and the closing phenylalanine or tryptophan. Fields, in order: clone size, V gene, D gene, J gene, CDR3 protein, CDR3 DNA. A D gene is named only where the DNA matches it firmly. Expanded clones get a size class; other rows say once, few or many, or leave the size out.

-	TRBV27	-	TRBJ1-4	CASSLYGGGNEKLFF	TGTGCCAGCAGTTTATATGGGGGAGGCAATGAAAAACTGTTTTTT
-	TRBV2	-	TRBJ2-7	CASGLGISYEQYF	TGTGCCAGCGGACTCGGGATCTCCTACGAGCAGTACTTC
-	TRBV4-1	TRBD2	TRBJ2-7	CASSQRPGLASLYEQYF	TGCGCCAGCAGCCAAAGACCGGGACTAGCGAGTTTATACGAGCAGTACTTC
-	TRBV6-4	-	TRBJ2-3	CASSGAVDDTQYF	TGTGCCAGCAGTGGAGCGGTGGACGATACGCAGTATTTT
-	TRBV7-8	-	TRBJ2-5	CASSLVHGGAETQYF	TGTGCCAGCAGCTTGGTTCATGGAGGGGCAGAGACCCAGTACTTC
-	TRBV7-2	TRBD2	TRBJ2-7	CASVSGGGSYEQYF	TGTGCCAGTGTTAGCGGGGGGGGCTCCTACGAGCAGTACTTC
-	TRBV29-1	TRBD1	TRBJ1-1	CSAGLRGQGNTEAFF	TGCAGCGCCGGGCTTAGGGGACAGGGGAACACTGAAGCTTTCTTT
few	TRBV5-8	TRBD1	TRBJ2-7	CASSRTGGGQYF	TGTGCCAGCAGTAGGACAGGGGGGGGGCAGTACTTC
-	TRBV7-2	TRBD1	TRBJ2-7	CASSRRTGSSYEQYF	TGTGCCAGCAGCCGACGGACAGGGAGCTCCTACGAGCAGTACTTC
-	TRBV4-1	-	TRBJ2-7	CASSQDWKGAYEQYF	TGCGCCAGCAGCCAAGATTGGAAGGGGGCCTACGAGCAGTACTTC
-	TRBV19	TRBD2	TRBJ2-1	CASSIRASGGANEQFF	TGTGCCAGTAGTATAAGGGCTAGCGGGGGCGCTAATGAGCAGTTCTTC
once	TRBV5-4	TRBD2	TRBJ2-2	CASSLGERGFTGELFF	TGTGCCAGCAGCCTCGGGGAGCGGGGATTCACCGGGGAGCTGTTTTTT
few	TRBV7-9	-	TRBJ2-7	CASSPSVGQPQGYEQYF	TGTGCCAGCAGCCCAAGTGTCGGACAGCCCCAGGGGTACGAGCAGTACTTC